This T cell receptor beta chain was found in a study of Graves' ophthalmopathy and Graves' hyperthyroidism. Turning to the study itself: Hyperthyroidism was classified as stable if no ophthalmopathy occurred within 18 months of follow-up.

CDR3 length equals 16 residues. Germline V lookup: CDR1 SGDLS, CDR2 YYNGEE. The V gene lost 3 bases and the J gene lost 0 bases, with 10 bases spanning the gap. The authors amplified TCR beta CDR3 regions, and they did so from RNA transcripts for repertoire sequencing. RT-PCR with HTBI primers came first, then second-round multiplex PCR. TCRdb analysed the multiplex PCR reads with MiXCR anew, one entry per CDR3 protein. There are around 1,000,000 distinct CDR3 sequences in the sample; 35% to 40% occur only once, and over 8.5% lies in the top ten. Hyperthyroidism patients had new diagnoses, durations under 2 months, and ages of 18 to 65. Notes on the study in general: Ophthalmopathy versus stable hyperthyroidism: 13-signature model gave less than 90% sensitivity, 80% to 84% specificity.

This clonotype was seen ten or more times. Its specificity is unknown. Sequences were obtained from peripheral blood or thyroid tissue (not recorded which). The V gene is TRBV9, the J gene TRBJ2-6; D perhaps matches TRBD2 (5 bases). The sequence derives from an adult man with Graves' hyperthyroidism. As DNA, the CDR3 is TGTGCCAGCAGCGAGAGGGATATCTCTGGGGCCAACGTCCTGACTTTC. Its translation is CASSERDISGANVLTF. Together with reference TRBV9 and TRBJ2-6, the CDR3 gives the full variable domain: DSGVTQTPKHLITATGQRVTLRCSPRSGDLSVYWYQQSLDQGLQFLIQYYNGEERAKGNILERFSAQQFPDLHSELNLSSLELGDSALYFCASSERDISGANVLTFGAGSRLTVL.